The sequence of this T cell receptor (beta chain) was determined in a study of metastatic and nonmetastatic thyroid tumors. Overall study context: Samples came from malignant and benign thyroid patients, and repertoires were compared across blood and tumor or nodule tissue. Study-wide findings and caveats: For both blood and tumor, malignant thyroid tumors reportedly showed significantly higher TCR beta diversity than benign nodules did.

No treatment of any kind had been given to any patient before thyroid surgery. Authors' processing steps: A papillary thyroid cancer distant-metastasis classifier was built from CDR3 differences across clinicopathological groups. TCRdb ran MiXCR on the PCR reads. Clone size and V and J calls follow TCRdb, not the original study. The sample records roughly 20,000 clones, 18% being singletons. This clone is medium-sized within its sample. The target antigen is unknown. The V end was cut by 7 bases, the J end by 9 bases, with 16 bases between. Germline V lookup: CDR1 MDHEN, CDR2 SYDVKM. The length of the CDR3 is 13 residues.

The origin of this receptor is a male donor with papillary thyroid cancer or a benign thyroid nodule (not recorded which). Some clones in this sample may be carry-over from other donors' samples. The rearrangement joins TRBV28 to TRBJ2-1; D possibly uses TRBD1 or TRBD2 (7 bases each). Sequences were obtained from adjacent normal tissue. DNA for the CDR3: TGTGCCAGCAACATACAGGGGAGGGCTGAGCAGTTCTTC. This translates into CASNIQGRAEQFF.